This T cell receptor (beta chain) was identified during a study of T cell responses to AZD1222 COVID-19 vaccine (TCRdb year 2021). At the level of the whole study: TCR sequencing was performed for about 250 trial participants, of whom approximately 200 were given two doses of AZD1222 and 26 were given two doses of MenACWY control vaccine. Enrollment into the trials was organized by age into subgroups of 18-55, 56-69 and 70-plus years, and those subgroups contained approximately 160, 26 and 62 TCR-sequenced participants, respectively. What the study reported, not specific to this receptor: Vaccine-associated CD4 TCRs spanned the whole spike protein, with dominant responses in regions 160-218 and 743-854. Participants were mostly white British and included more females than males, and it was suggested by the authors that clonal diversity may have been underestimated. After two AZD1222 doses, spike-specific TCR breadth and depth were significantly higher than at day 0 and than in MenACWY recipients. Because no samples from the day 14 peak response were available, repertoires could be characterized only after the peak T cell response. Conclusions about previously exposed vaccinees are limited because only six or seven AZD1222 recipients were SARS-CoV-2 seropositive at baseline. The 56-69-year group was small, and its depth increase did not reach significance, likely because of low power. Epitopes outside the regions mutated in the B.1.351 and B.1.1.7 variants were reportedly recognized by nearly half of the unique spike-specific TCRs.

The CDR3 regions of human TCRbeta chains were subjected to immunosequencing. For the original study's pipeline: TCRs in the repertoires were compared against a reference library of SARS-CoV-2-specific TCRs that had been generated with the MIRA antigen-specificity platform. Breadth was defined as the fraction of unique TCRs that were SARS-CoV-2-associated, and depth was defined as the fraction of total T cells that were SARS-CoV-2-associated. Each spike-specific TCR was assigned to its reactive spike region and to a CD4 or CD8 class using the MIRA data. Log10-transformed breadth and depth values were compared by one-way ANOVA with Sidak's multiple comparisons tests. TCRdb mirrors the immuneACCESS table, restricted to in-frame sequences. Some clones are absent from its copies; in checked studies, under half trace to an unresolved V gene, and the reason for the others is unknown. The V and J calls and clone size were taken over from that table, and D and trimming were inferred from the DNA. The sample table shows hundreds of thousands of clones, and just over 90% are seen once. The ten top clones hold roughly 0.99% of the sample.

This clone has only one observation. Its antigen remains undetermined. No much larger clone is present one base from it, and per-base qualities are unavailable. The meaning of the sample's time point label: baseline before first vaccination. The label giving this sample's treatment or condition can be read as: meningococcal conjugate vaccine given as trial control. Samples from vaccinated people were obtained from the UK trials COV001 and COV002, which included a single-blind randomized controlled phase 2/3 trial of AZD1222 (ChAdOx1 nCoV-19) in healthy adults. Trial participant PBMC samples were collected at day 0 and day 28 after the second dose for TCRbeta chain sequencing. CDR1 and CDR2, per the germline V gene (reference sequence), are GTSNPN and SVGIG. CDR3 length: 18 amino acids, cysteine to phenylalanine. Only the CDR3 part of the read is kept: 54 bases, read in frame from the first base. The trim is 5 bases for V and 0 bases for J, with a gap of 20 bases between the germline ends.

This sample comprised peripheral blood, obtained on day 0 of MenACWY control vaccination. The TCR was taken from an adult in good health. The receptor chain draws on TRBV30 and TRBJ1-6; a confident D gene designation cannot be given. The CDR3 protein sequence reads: CAWGRIAHRSSYNSPLHF. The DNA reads TGTGCCTGGGGACGGATCGCCCACCGAAGCTCCTATAATTCACCCCTCCACTTT.